This TCR beta chain stems from a study of identical twins' blood T cells. Ten or more counts support this clonotype. Germline V gene data show CDR1 as KGHSH and CDR2 as LQKENI. The CDR3 totals 16 residues. V was cut by 2 bases and J by 7 bases, with 20 bases left in between. TCRdb fed the 5' RACE reads into MiXCR, producing one record per CDR3 protein. The sample records fewer than 450,000 distinct CDR3 sequences, over 25% being singletons. This TCR came from a woman aged 18 to 55 in good health. The specimen sequenced was PBMCs. The chain employs TRBV18 and TRBJ1-2; no reliable D call. In DNA form, the CDR3 reads TGTGCCAGCTCACCAAGCCCTACGGGAGAAAACGGTGGCTACACCTTC. This gives the protein CASSPSPTGENGGYTF.